Listed here are 17 T cell receptor beta chains from one sample, sequenced in a study of T cell clonality in common variable immunodeficiency. Assay used: immunoSEQ multiplex PCR; TCRdb lists only in-frame clones, some missing. The sample is made up of 40,000 to 50,000 clones, none counted only once. Sequencing was performed on peripheral blood mononuclear cells. The receptors here all came from a person aged 18-69 years in good health.

This clone appeared many times. The read comes to an end 3 residues before the CDR3 does, leaving the germline J gene to fill in the end. J is TRBJ2-1 and V is TRBV7-2; D is possibly TRBD2 (5 bases). CDR1 and CDR2 from the germline V gene are SGHTA and FQGNSA. V was cut by 4 bases and J by 7 bases, with 14 bases left in between. CDR3 size: 14 residues. CDR3 loop: CASSSVRGPNEQFF. CDR3 DNA (partial): TGTGCCAGCAGCTCCGTACGCGGGCCTAATGAG.

This clone was detected many times. Read coverage stops 3 residues before the CDR3 terminus; the germline J gene supplies the remainder. This chain uses TRBV20-1 with TRBJ1-1; possible D gene TRBD1, 6 bases. Germline loops: CDR1 DFQATT, CDR2 SNEGSKA (reference sequence). V lost 0 bases to trimming and J lost 3 bases, with 17 bases between them. The CDR3 has 16 residues. The CDR3 spells CSARDPSRQEYTEAFF. The CDR3 DNA, read in part, is TGCAGTGCTAGAGATCCCTCTCGACAGGAATACACTGAA.

The sample holds a few counts of this clone. With the read ending 3 residues before the CDR3 end, the germline J gene is used to fill in that end. The chain uses TRBV30 and TRBJ1-3; no firm D call. The CDR3 is 12 amino acids. Looked up from germline, CDR1 is GTSNPN and CDR2 is SVGIG (reference sequence). CDR3 DNA, as far as it was read: TGTGCCTGGAGTGTAGGGCCAGCACGC. Protein: CAWSVGPAR. The whole CDR3 sequence reads CAWSVGPARIYF.

This clone was observed at least ten times. Coverage ceases 3 residues before the CDR3 finishes, and the germline J gene fills in the end. Different DNA sequences within this sample yield the same CDR3. The chain couples TRBV18 to TRBJ2-1, with TRBD2 matching 7 bases. Germline values: CDR1 KGHSH, CDR2 LQKENI. The CDR3 covers 15 residues. The trim removed 2 bases at V and 0 bases at J, leaving 1 base unmatched. Partial CDR3 DNA: TGTGCCAGCTCACCAGGCGGGGGCTCCTACAATGAG. It is translated as CASSPGGGSYNE. The complete CDR3 protein is CASSPGGGSYNEQFF.

The table lists this clone with many counts. The CDR3 end falls 3 residues outside the read, so it is completed with the germline J gene. The chain has TRBV19 and TRBJ1-1; 8 positions agree with TRBD1. J lost 0 bases, V lost 3 bases, and 9 bases had no gene match. This CDR3 contains 17 residues. In germline, CDR1 is LNHDA, CDR2 SQIVND (reference sequence). The CDR3 sequence: CASSIPAGGPMNTEAFF. The CDR3 bases that were read are TGTGCCAGTAGTATCCCCGCAGGGGGCCCTATGAACACTGAA.

The table lists this clone with many counts. The CDR3 extends 3 residues past the end of the read, so its final part is completed from the germline J gene. The J gene is TRBJ1-1, the V gene TRBV5-1, with D perhaps matching TRBD1 (5 bases). The CDR3 has 14 amino acids. V lost 3 bases, J lost 4 bases, and 13 bases lay in between. The germline CDR1 and CDR2 sequences are SGHRS and YFSETQ. CDR3 region: CASSWGELGTEAFF. The part of the CDR3 DNA that was read is TGCGCCAGCAGCTGGGGGGAACTGGGCACTGAA.

This clone was seen many times. An end of the junction differs from the germline gene, which may be a read error. The missing CDR3 end, 3 residues past where the read stops, is filled in from the germline J gene. This chain joins TRBV30 and TRBJ1-5; perhaps TRBD1 as D (5 bases). CDR3 length: 13 residues. Germline V gene data show CDR1 as GTSNPN and CDR2 as SVGIG (reference sequence). CDR3 DNA (partial): TGTGCCTGTAGTGGAGGGGGCAATCAGCCC. Translating it yields CACSGGGNQP. In full, the CDR3 is CACSGGGNQPQHF.

This clone was found many times. CDR3 in amino acids: CASRGGQGRYEQYF. The CDR3 bases that were read are TGTGCCAGTAGAGGGGGACAGGGGAGATACGAG. The chain has TRBV19 and TRBJ2-7; 10 positions match TRBD1. Sequencing ends 3 residues short of the CDR3 end; the germline J gene provides the rest. Germline CDR1 LNHDA, CDR2 SQIVND (reference sequence). The CDR3 loop spans 14 amino acids. V gave up 6 bases and J gave up 4 bases; unmatched junction bases: 6. Using reference TRBV19 and TRBJ2-7 for the parts outside the CDR3, the full variable domain is DGGITQSPKYLFRKEGQNVTLSCEQNLNHDAMYWYRQDPGQGLRLIYYSQIVNDFQKGDIAEGYSVSREKKESFPLTVTSAQKNPTAFYLCASRGGQGRYEQYFGPGTRLTVT.

This clone was seen many times. From the germline J gene comes the end of the CDR3, since the read stops 3 residues before it. The chain recombines TRBV20-1 with TRBJ2-1, with a possible D match to TRBD2 (6 bases). The germline gives CDR1 DFQATT, CDR2 SNEGSKA (reference sequence). Trimming removed 4 bases at V and 5 bases at J, with 9 bases between. The CDR3 is 12 residues long. The covered CDR3 bases are TGCAGTGCTAATGGCGGGGACAATGAG. Its translation is CSANGGDNE. In full, the CDR3 is CSANGGDNEQFF.

CDR3 protein: CASSLRVADHNEQFF. CDR3 DNA, as far as it was read: TGTGCCAGCAGCTTAAGGGTAGCGGACCACAATGAG. This rearrangement joins TRBV13 to TRBJ2-1; tentatively, D is TRBD2 (6 bases). The CDR3 is cut off 3 residues early in the read; its end comes from the germline J gene. Germline-derived CDR1 and CDR2 are PRHDT and FYEKMQ (reference sequence). The germline V and J ends were trimmed by 2 bases and 5 bases, with 13 bases remaining between them. The CDR3 totals 15 residues.

Relative to its sample, this clone is medium-sized. The CDR3 end is not reached by the read, which stops 3 residues before it; the germline J gene fills it in. V and J are TRBV20-1 and TRBJ2-3; a weak D match, TRBD2 (6 bases). The length of the CDR3 is 16 residues. Trimming removed 0 bases from V and 6 bases from J, with 19 bases in between. Germline-derived CDR1 and CDR2 are DFQATT and SNEGSKA (reference sequence). Partial CDR3 DNA: TGCAGTGCTAGAGATGTTGCGGGGATTGATTGGGATACG. Protein product: CSARDVAGIDWDT. From start to end, the CDR3 is CSARDVAGIDWDTQYF.

This clone has at least ten counts. Partial CDR3 DNA: TGCAGTGCCCCGGACAGTAACACCGGGGAG. Protein product: CSAPDSNTGE. The whole CDR3 region reads CSAPDSNTGELFF. This chain links TRBV20-1 with TRBJ2-2, with D possibly TRBD1 on 6 matching bases. The read is 3 residues too short to cover the CDR3 end, so that end is filled in from the germline J gene. The CDR3 has 13 amino acids. Germline CDR1 is DFQATT and CDR2 is SNEGSKA (reference sequence). V was cut by 6 bases and J by 2 bases, with 10 bases left in between.

This clone was counted ten times or more. Coverage ceases 3 residues before the CDR3 finishes, and the germline J gene fills in the end. The chain links TRBV6-4 to TRBJ2-1; D gene ambiguous. The germline CDR1 and CDR2 sequences are MRHNA and SNTAGT. This CDR3 is 12 amino acids long. The V and J ends lost 11 bases and 0 bases respectively, with 8 bases between them. The part of the CDR3 DNA that was read is TGTGCCCCGGGTAGCTCCTACAATGAG. Translation: CAPGSSYNE. The entire CDR3 reads CAPGSSYNEQFF.

In this sample, this clone turned up many times. The sequence runs out 3 residues before the end of the CDR3; the remainder is reconstructed from the germline J gene. The chain couples TRBV20-1 to TRBJ2-1, with D maybe TRBD2 (6 bases). The V gene lost 3 bases and the J gene lost 3 bases, with 15 bases spanning the gap. Looked up from germline, CDR1 is DFQATT and CDR2 is SNEGSKA (reference sequence). The length of the CDR3 is 15 residues. The CDR3 loop is CSASPPGLYYNEQFF. CDR3 DNA, as far as it was read: TGCAGTGCTAGTCCACCGGGACTGTACTACAATGAG.

The sample holds a few counts of this clone. The read falls 3 residues short of the CDR3 end, and the missing part is taken from the germline J gene. This rearrangement joins TRBV5-1 to TRBJ2-7; TRBD1 matches at 10 bases. The CDR3 is 15 amino acids. After removal of 2 bases from V and 5 bases from J, the junction contained 7 bases not matched to a gene. Germline loops: CDR1 SGHRS, CDR2 YFSETQ. The part of the CDR3 DNA that was read is TGCGCCAGCAGCTTAGGGGACAGGGGAGGGGACGAG. It encodes CASSLGDRGGDE. The entire CDR3 protein reads CASSLGDRGGDEQYF. The variable domain in full, with the rest retrieved from reference TRBV5-1 and TRBJ2-7, is KAGVTQTPRYLIKTRGQQVTLSCSPISGHRSVSWYQQTPGQGLQFLFEYFSETQRNKGNFPGRFSGRQFSNSRSEMNVSTLELGDSALYLCASSLGDRGGDEQYFGPGTRLTVT.

Ten or more counts support this clone. The read ends 3 residues before the CDR3 terminus; that terminus is restored from the germline J gene. The chain is built from TRBV5-5 and TRBJ1-1; D call uncertain. Trimming shortened V by 4 bases and J by 4 bases, and 11 bases separated the two germline ends. Per germline, CDR1 SGHKS and CDR2 YYEKEE (reference sequence). This CDR3 has 13 amino acids. CDR3 protein: CASSLMRGTEAFF. The sequenced CDR3 bases are TGTGCCAGCAGCCTTATGCGGGGCACTGAA.

Remarks on this clone: Read sequence stops 3 residues before the CDR3 end, and the germline J gene provides the missing end. This rearrangement joins TRBV6-1 to TRBJ1-2; a weak D match, TRBD1 (5 bases). The CDR3 runs to 14 residues. Germline V gene data show CDR1 as MNHNS and CDR2 as SASEGT. The CDR3 bases that were read are TGTGCCAGCACAGAAGCGCGGGGCGGGGATGAC. It is translated as CASTEARGGDD. The CDR3 reads in full as CASTEARGGDDYTF.